Below, 19 T cell receptor beta chains from the same sample are listed, as sequenced in a study of T cell changes during pregnancy in multiple sclerosis. Clones were sequenced by immunoSEQ multiplex PCR, and TCRdb holds only the in-frame ones, with some missing. The sample yields 44,000 or so clones, almost 90% seen once. The sample was peripheral blood, taken in the first trimester of pregnancy. The receptors here all came from a female donor in good health, enrolled as a control in a pregnancy study.

This clone has a handful of counts. The chain couples TRBV29-1 to TRBJ1-1; D remains unclear. The CDR3 sequence is 13 residues long. V dropped 3 bases and J dropped 2 bases, with 10 bases sitting between them. Germline V CDR1 and CDR2: SQVTM, ANQGSEA. The CDR3 sequence is CSVDLRLNTEAFF. DNA of the CDR3: TGCAGCGTTGATTTGCGGCTAAACACTGAAGCTTTCTTT.

V gene TRBV2 combines with J gene TRBJ2-2; 8 bases line up with TRBD2. Germline-derived CDR1 and CDR2 are SNHLY and FYNNEI. The CDR3 consists of 17 residues. The V gene end was trimmed by 0 bases and the J gene end by 7 bases; junction bases not matched to a gene: 10. The CDR3 DNA reads as TGTGCCAGCAGTGAAGCGCATCGCCGGGAGGGGAGCGGGGAGCTGTTTTTT. It is translated as CASSEAHRREGSGELFF.

This clone was counted a few times. V usage is TRBV14 and J usage is TRBJ2-7; 7 nucleotides align to TRBD1. V gave up 3 bases and J gave up 3 bases; unmatched junction bases: 11. Per germline, CDR1 SGHDN and CDR2 FVKESK. The CDR3 is 16 amino acids. CDR3 DNA: TGTGCCAGCAGCCACCCACGGAGAGGGGGCGGCTACGAGCAGTACTTC. As protein: CASSHPRRGGGYEQYF.

This rearrangement joins TRBV19 to TRBJ2-1; 7 bases align to TRBD2. The CDR3 is made up of 14 amino acids. CDR1 and CDR2 from the germline V gene are LNHDA and SQIVND (reference sequence). With V trimmed by 5 bases and J by 6 bases, 7 bases remained unmatched. DNA for the CDR3: TGTGCCAGTAGTGGGAGGGAGAGGGGCAATGAGCAGTTCTTC. Its translation: CASSGRERGNEQFF.

The J gene is TRBJ2-5, the V gene TRBV7-8; 9 bases align to TRBD2. CDR3 length equals 18 residues. With V trimmed by 2 bases and J by 4 bases, 14 bases remained unmatched. Germline V lookup: CDR1 SGHVS, CDR2 FQNEAQ. CDR3 protein: CASSLIVAGGVGLETQYF. In DNA, the CDR3 is TGTGCCAGCAGCTTAATCGTTGCGGGAGGGGTTGGGTTAGAGACCCAGTACTTC.

The chain joins TRBV5-4 to TRBJ1-1; 7 nucleotides line up with TRBD1. The CDR3 is made up of 18 amino acids. The germline gives CDR1 SGHNT, CDR2 YYREEE (reference sequence). Trimming cost V 5 bases and J 5 bases; bases outside gene matches: 21. The CDR3, as DNA: TGTGCCAGCAGTTCTAACGAAAATGTAGGGCAGGGGGGAACTGAAGCTTTCTTT. This sequence encodes CASSSNENVGQGGTEAFF.

This chain connects TRBV7-9 to TRBJ1-4; D is unresolved. CDR1 is SEHNR, CDR2 FQNEAQ, per germline (reference sequence). V was trimmed by 5 bases and J by 4 bases, leaving 5 bases between them. The CDR3 consists of 12 residues. The CDR3 here is CASSPNNEKLFF. In DNA, the CDR3 is TGTGCCAGCAGCCCCAATAATGAAAAACTGTTTTTT.

This chain joins TRBV6-5 and TRBJ2-7; 7 positions agree with TRBD2. V dropped 7 bases and J dropped 4; count of bases not matched to a gene: 4. CDR1 MNHEY and CDR2 SVGAGI come from the germline V gene. This CDR3 has 12 amino acids. The CDR3 sequence: CASTGGRYEQYF. CDR3 sequence (DNA): TGTGCCAGCACGGGGGGACGGTACGAGCAGTACTTC.

V usage is TRBV7-6 and J usage is TRBJ1-4; a possible D gene is TRBD1 (6 bases). The CDR3 covers 15 residues. Germline V gene data show CDR1 as SGHVS and CDR2 as FNYEAQ. V lost 2 bases to trimming and J lost 0 bases, with 7 bases between them. In DNA form, the CDR3 reads TGTGCCAGCAGCTTAACAGGGACAACTAATGAAAAACTGTTTTTT. Translated, it gives CASSLTGTTNEKLFF.

The genes are TRBV2 and TRBJ2-1; 8 positions match TRBD1. Germline-derived CDR1 and CDR2 are SNHLY and FYNNEI. With V trimmed by 9 bases and J by 0 bases, 7 bases remained unmatched. The CDR3 has 15 amino acids. This CDR3 is CARTRQGSSYNEQFF. DNA of the CDR3: TGTGCCAGAACCAGACAGGGGAGCTCCTACAATGAGCAGTTCTTC.

The chain carries TRBV19 and TRBJ1-4; D is perhaps TRBD1 (5 bases). The germline gives CDR1 LNHDA, CDR2 SQIVND (reference sequence). The CDR3 is 15 residues long. The V and J ends lost 4 bases and 3 bases respectively, with 12 bases between them. CDR3 loop: CASSTRQSANEKLFF. DNA of the CDR3: TGTGCCAGTAGTACCCGACAGTCGGCTAATGAAAAACTGTTTTTT.

V is TRBV11-1 and J is TRBJ2-3, with 7 bases matching TRBD2. The J segment lost 2 bases and the V segment lost 6 bases, leaving 11 bases of the junction unmatched. The CDR3 runs 16 residues. The germline CDR1 and CDR2 sequences are SGHAT and FQDESV (reference sequence). The CDR3 nucleotides read TGTGCCAGCAGGCCTCGACTAGCTCGTGACACAGATACGCAGTATTTT. Protein: CASRPRLARDTDTQYF.

This sequence joins TRBV5-4 and TRBJ2-7, with 7 bases aligning to TRBD1. The CDR3 covers 16 residues. The germline V gene encodes CDR1 SGHNT and CDR2 YYREEE (reference sequence). Trimming at V came to 2 bases and at J to 0 bases, leaving 8 bases not matched to a gene. Here the CDR3 reads CASSFGDSSSSYEQYF. CDR3 coding DNA: TGTGCCAGCAGCTTTGGGGACAGCTCGAGCTCCTACGAGCAGTACTTC.

On this clone itself: At one end, the junction sequence differs from germline, possibly due to a read error. The chain combines TRBV7-7 with TRBJ2-1; D may correspond to TRBD1 or TRBD2 (5 bases each). The germline V gene encodes CDR1 SSHAT and CDR2 FNYEAQ (reference sequence). The CDR3 runs to 17 residues. The DNA for the CDR3 is TGTGCTAGCAGCTTAGGGGTGGGAGCCCCGGGGAACAATGAGCAGTTCTTC. It is translated as CASSLGVGAPGNNEQFF.

The chain couples TRBV18 to TRBJ2-7; weak D call: TRBD1 (7 bases). The germline gives CDR1 KGHSH, CDR2 LQKENI. V shed 1 base and J shed 0 bases, with 19 bases lying between them. This CDR3 region has 18 residues. This chain's CDR3 is CASSPRRTGVGSSYEQYF. In DNA, the CDR3 is TGTGCCAGCTCACCACGACGTACAGGGGTCGGGAGCTCCTACGAGCAGTACTTC.

The genes are TRBV4-1 and TRBJ2-2; 11 bases agree with TRBD2. CDR1 and CDR2 from the germline V gene are MGHRA and YSYEKL. Trimming removed 1 base from V and 6 bases from J; junction bases left unmatched: 7. The CDR3 sequence is 17 residues long. The chain's CDR3 is CASSQASGGWLAGELFF. CDR3 coding DNA: TGCGCCAGCAGCCAAGCTAGCGGGGGGTGGTTGGCCGGGGAGCTGTTTTTT.

V and J are TRBV6-5 and TRBJ2-7; D might be TRBD2 (5 bases). V was clipped by 2 bases and J by 5 bases, with 16 bases between them. The CDR3 extends over 15 amino acids. CDR1 is MNHEY, CDR2 SVGAGI, per germline. Here the CDR3 reads CASSYRGLLPDEQYF. CDR3 DNA: TGTGCCAGCAGTTACCGTGGACTTCTCCCGGACGAGCAGTACTTC.

This clone has just one count. The V call is TRBV28, the J call TRBJ2-2; 9 bases agree with TRBD2. Looked up from germline, CDR1 is MDHEN and CDR2 is SYDVKM. V dropped 3 bases and J dropped 3; count of bases not matched to a gene: 5. The CDR3 extends over 16 amino acids. The CDR3 protein is CASSLGGRVDTGELFF. The CDR3 DNA sequence: TGTGCCAGCAGTTTGGGCGGGAGGGTCGACACCGGGGAGCTGTTTTTT.

CDR3 region: CAAAQGIGNQPQHF. The DNA of the CDR3 is TGTGCCGCTGCACAGGGGATAGGCAATCAGCCCCAGCATTTT. V is TRBV27 and J is TRBJ1-5; 7 nucleotides line up with TRBD1. V trimming: 11 bases; J trimming: 2 bases; junction bases outside the gene matches: 9. Germline V lookup: CDR1 MNHEY, CDR2 SMNVEV (reference sequence). The CDR3 sequence is 14 residues long.